This T cell receptor (beta chain) originates from a study of PD-1 blockade in classical Hodgkin lymphoma. Study results and caveats: CD4+ TCR diversity rose significantly by C4D1, and CD8+ TCR diversity did not. Compared with healthy donors, newly diagnosed patients reportedly showed lower baseline TCR diversity.

Notes on this clone: Its antigen is still unknown.

Some clones are missing from TCRdb's copy, which holds only in-frame ones; the method was immunoSEQ multiplex PCR. In the table there are tens of thousands of clones, more than 75% of which are singletons. Every patient had relapsed following autologous stem cell transplantation, and cohorts differed in brentuximab vedotin exposure. Specimen: peripheral blood mononuclear cells (PBMCs), collected at baseline. This clonotype originated in a human donor with classical Hodgkin lymphoma.

CDR3 amino acids: CASSFTPDTQYF. Here the CDR3 DNA reads TGTGCCAGCAGTTTCACACCAGATACGCAGTATTTT. The J gene is TRBJ2-3, the V gene TRBV5-6; D is unresolved. CDR3 length: 12 residues. V was clipped by 5 bases and J by 4 bases, with 8 bases between them. Germline V gene data show CDR1 as SGHDT and CDR2 as YYEEEE.